This T cell receptor (beta chain) was found in a study of identical twins. Study-wide results and limits: Sequences that were out-of-frame, alpha and twin-shared displayed an excess of low generation probability. For zero-insertion analyses, partial confounding could come from invariant MAIT and iNKT cells. Models predicted less out-of-frame TCR alpha sharing in monozygotic twins than was found.

TCRdb itself ran the 5' RACE reads through MiXCR, one entry per CDR3 protein. This table has 300,000 to 400,000 distinct CDR3 sequences, approximately 8.8% appearing once. This clonotype occurred many times. What it recognizes is unknown. J was trimmed by 4 bases and V by 5 bases; bases with no gene match: 3. Germline assignment: CDR1 SEHNR and CDR2 FQNEAQ (reference sequence). The CDR3 runs 13 residues. Healthy Caucasian donors formed the entire cohort. The chain couples TRBV7-9 to TRBJ2-5, with TRBD1 identical over 8 bases. The sequenced sample was naive T cells sorted from blood. The receptor comes from a woman between 50 and 59 years old in good health. This chain's CDR3 is CASSPGGRETQYF. In nucleotides, the CDR3 is TGTGCCAGCAGCCCAGGGGGCAGAGAGACCCAGTACTTC.